This T cell receptor (beta chain) was documented in a study of blood T cell repertoires in COVID-19. Study in general: Material from acute and convalescent COVID-19 was sourced from the United States, Italy and Spain.

The CDR3 loop spans 16 amino acids. CDR1 is ENHRY, CDR2 SYGVKD, per germline. V shed 8 bases and J 4 bases; nucleotides not matched to a gene: 13. TCRdb's copy holds only in-frame clones and misses some; the assay was immunoSEQ multiplex PCR. The sample lists under 250,000 clones, approximately 83% seen once, with around 4.4% in the top ten. The TCR sequence derives from a man aged 50 to 59 with active or convalescent COVID-19. Sample: peripheral blood. The chain has TRBV10-3 and TRBJ2-3; 9 positions match TRBD1. CDR3 bases: TGTGCCATCCGGGATAGTCAGGGACAGGGCCCAGATACGCAGTATTTT. It translates to CAIRDSQGQGPDTQYF.